The clone carrying this T cell receptor (beta chain) has a handful of counts. Its antigen is unknown. This sample includes further DNA sequences coding for the same CDR3. This specimen belongs to a study of long-term antiretroviral therapy in people with HIV. Overall study results and limits: HIV repertoires covered narrower CDR3 length ranges than controls did.

The germline CDR1 and CDR2 sequences are SEHNR and FQNEAQ (reference sequence). The CDR3 is 13 residues long. V was clipped by 5 bases and J by 1 base, with 8 bases between them. At survey level, the immunoSEQ assay was run in its v3.0 version. The repertoire was sequenced with immunoSEQ multiplex PCR; TCRdb's copy has only in-frame clones and lacks some. The sample lists 25,000 to 35,000 clones, 80% to 95% seen once, with over 4% in the top ten. This receptor was obtained from a woman in her thirties or forties with HIV. The J gene is TRBJ1-1, the V gene TRBV7-9; D gene unclear. This specimen was unsorted PBMCs, taken roughly 5 years after starting antiretroviral therapy. The CDR3 protein is CASSPRGNTEAFF. CDR3 sequence (DNA): TGTGCCAGCAGCCCCCGGGGGAACACTGAAGCTTTCTTT.